These 2 T cell receptor beta chains originate from one sample sequenced in a study of CD8 T cells in Susac syndrome. RNA, at roughly 0.45 to 1 ug, was reverse transcribed with random hexamers. TCRdb passed the immunoSEQ multiplex PCR reads through MiXCR, listing each CDR3 protein once. Of 140,000 or so distinct CDR3 sequences in the sample, 95% were seen once. The sequenced material came from CD4+ T cells from PBMCs. The source of these receptors is a human donor with multiple sclerosis.

The chain combines TRBV24-1 with TRBJ2-7, with 12 nucleotides matching TRBD1. Germline CDR1 and CDR2: KGHDR and SFDVKD. The CDR3 spans 15 residues. Losses at the gene ends were 3 bases for V and 6 bases for J; bases not matched to a gene: 5. The CDR3 bases are TGTGCCACCAGTGATCAAGGGACAGGGGGCAGCGAGCAGTACTTC. Translating gives CATSDQGTGGSEQYF.

The chain joins TRBV3-1 to TRBJ2-1; the match to TRBD2 covers 7 bases. The J segment lost 11 bases and the V segment lost 5 bases, leaving 6 bases of the junction unmatched. CDR1 is LGHDT and CDR2 is YNNKEL in the germline V gene (reference sequence). The CDR3 has 12 residues. CDR3 in DNA: TGTGCCAGCAGCGCCCGGGACTACAAGCAGTTCTTC. Its translation is CASSARDYKQFF.